This T cell receptor beta chain was observed in a study of shared clonotypes between healthy human individuals. TCRdb's copy holds only in-frame clones and misses some; the assay was immunoSEQ multiplex PCR. The sample holds over a million clones, about 75% seen once. Each sample came from a Caucasian adult donor living in Nashville, Tennessee. Germline V lookup: CDR1 MRHNA, CDR2 SNTAGT. The ends were cut back, 6 bases at V and 7 bases at J, with 12 bases in the middle. This CDR3 is built from 12 residues. The origin of this receptor is a man younger than 35 in good health. Sequencing was done on a sample of memory CD4+ T cells sorted from blood. Subset meaning: CD45RA-negative fraction. This chain links TRBV6-4 with TRBJ1-2; D is uncertain. CDR3 nucleotides: TGTGCCAGCAGGCACCAGAGTTCTGGCTACACCTTC. Protein product: CASRHQSSGYTF.